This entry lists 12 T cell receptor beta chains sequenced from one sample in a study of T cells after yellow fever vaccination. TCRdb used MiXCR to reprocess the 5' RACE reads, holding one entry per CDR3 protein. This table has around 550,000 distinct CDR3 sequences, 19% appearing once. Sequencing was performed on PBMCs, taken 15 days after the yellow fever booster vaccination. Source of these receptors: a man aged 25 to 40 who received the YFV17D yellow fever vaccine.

The CDR3 region is CASSEWASGKYNEQFF. DNA of the CDR3: TGCGCCAGCAGTGAGTGGGCTAGCGGGAAGTACAATGAGCAGTTCTTC. The chain couples TRBV10-2 to TRBJ2-1, with 9 bases lining up with TRBD2. The CDR3 covers 16 residues. Unmatched junction bases numbered 5, after V lost 1 base and J lost 4 bases. Germline-derived CDR1 and CDR2 are WSHSY and SAAADI.

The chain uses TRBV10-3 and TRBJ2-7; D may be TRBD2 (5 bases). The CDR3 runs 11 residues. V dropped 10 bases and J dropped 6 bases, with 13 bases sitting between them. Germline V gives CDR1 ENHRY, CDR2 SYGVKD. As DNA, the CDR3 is TGTGCCACCCTGAGCGGATTCGAGCAGTACTTC. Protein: CATLSGFEQYF.

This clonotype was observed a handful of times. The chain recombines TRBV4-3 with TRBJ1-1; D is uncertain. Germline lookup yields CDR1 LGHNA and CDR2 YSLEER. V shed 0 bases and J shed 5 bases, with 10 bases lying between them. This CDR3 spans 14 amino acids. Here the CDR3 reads CASSQDWGGTEAFF. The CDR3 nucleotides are TGCGCCAGCAGCCAAGATTGGGGTGGGACTGAAGCTTTCTTT.

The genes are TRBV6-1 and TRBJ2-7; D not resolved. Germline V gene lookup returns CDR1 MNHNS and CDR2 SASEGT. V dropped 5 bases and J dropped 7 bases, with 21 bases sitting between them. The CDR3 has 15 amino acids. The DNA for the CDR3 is TGTGCCAGCAGTAGAACGACGATCGGACCCGGGGAGCAGTACTTC. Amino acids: CASSRTTIGPGEQYF.

CDR3 sequence (DNA): TGCAGTGCTAGAGATCGGAAGGAGTACTTC. Translating it yields CSARDRKEYF. The J gene is TRBJ2-7, the V gene TRBV20-1; D not certain. The V end was cut by 0 bases, the J end by 11 bases, with 8 bases between. The CDR3 covers 10 residues. The V gene's germline CDR1 is DFQATT and CDR2 SNEGSKA (reference sequence).

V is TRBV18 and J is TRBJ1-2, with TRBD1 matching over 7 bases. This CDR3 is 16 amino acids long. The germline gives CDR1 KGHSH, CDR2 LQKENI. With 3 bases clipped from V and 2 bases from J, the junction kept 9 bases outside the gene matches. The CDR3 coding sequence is TGTGCCAGCTCACCGACAATGGGACAGCTAAACTATGGCTACACCTTC. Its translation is CASSPTMGQLNYGYTF.

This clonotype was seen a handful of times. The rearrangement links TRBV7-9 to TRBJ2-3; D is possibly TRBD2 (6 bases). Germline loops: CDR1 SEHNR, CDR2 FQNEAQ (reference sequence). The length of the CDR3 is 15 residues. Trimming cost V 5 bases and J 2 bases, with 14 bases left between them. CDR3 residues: CASSLRGPPTDTQYF. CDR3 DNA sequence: TGTGCCAGCAGCCTGCGGGGCCCCCCCACAGATACGCAGTATTTT.

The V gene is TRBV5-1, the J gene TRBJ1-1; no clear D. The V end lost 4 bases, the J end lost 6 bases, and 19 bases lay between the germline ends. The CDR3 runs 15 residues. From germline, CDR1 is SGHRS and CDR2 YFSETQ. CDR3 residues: CASSPDPSVGSEAFF. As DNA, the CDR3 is TGCGCCAGCAGCCCAGATCCGAGCGTCGGCTCTGAAGCTTTCTTT.

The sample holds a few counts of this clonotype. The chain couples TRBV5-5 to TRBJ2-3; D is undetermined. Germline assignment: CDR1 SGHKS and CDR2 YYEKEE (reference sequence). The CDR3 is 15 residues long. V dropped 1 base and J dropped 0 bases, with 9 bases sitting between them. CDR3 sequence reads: CASSLLVKSTDTQYF. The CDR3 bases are TGTGCCAGCAGCTTGTTGGTAAAGAGCACAGATACGCAGTATTTT. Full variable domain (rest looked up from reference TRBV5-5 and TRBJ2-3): DAGVTQSPTHLIKTRGQQVTLRCSPISGHKSVSWYQQVLGQGPQFIFQYYEKEERGRGNFPDRFSARQFPNYSSELNVNALLLGDSALYLCASSLLVKSTDTQYFGPGTRLTVL.

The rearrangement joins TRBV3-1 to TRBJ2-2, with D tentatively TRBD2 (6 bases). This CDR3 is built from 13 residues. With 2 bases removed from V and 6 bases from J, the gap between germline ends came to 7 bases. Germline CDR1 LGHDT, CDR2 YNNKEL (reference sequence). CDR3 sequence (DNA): TGTGCCAGCAGCCAACGGGAGTCCGGGGAGCTGTTTTTT. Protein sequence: CASSQRESGELFF.

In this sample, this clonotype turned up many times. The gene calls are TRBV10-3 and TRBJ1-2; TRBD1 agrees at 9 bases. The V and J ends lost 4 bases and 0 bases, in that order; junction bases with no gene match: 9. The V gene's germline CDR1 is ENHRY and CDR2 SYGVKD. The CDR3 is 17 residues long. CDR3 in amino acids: CAISGAGTGKTNYGYTF. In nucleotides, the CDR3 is TGTGCCATCAGTGGTGCCGGGACAGGGAAAACTAACTATGGCTACACCTTC.

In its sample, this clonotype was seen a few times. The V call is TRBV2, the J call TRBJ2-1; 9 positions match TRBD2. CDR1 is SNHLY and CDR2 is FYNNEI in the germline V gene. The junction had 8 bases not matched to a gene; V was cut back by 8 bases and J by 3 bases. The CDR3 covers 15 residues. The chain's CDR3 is CASQLAGAIYNEQFF. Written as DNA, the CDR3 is TGTGCCAGCCAATTAGCGGGAGCGATCTACAATGAGCAGTTCTTC.